This TCR beta chain was recorded in a study of cytomegalovirus exposure and HLA in healthy donors. Findings and limits, study-wide: There were a few CMV-associated chains whose specificity for CMV antigens was confirmed in vitro. Later analysis suggested links between common viral pathogens and several top significant clusters.

As to this clone: Its cognate antigen is unknown. Sequence at one end of the junction differs from germline and may be a read error.

Per the germline V gene, CDR1 is SEHNR and CDR2 is FQNEAQ (reference sequence). The CDR3 is made up of 17 amino acids. A multiplex PCR was run with 60 Vbeta primers and 13 Jbeta primers. The data were produced by immunoSEQ multiplex PCR, yet TCRdb's version contains in-frame clones alone and is incomplete. The table records approximately 150,000 clones, approximately 84% of them present only once. The chain carries TRBV7-9 and TRBJ2-7, with D perhaps given as TRBD1 or TRBD2 (5 bases each). This TCR was sampled from a woman aged 40 to 50 in good health and CMV-seronegative. Sequenced: PBMCs. Here the CDR3 DNA reads TGTTCCAGCAGCTTAGAGGGGTTGGGGCAATTCTTCTACGAGCAGTACTTC. This encodes CSSSLEGLGQFFYEQYF.